This TCR beta chain was identified in a study of blood T cell repertoires in COVID-19. The repertoire was sequenced with immunoSEQ multiplex PCR; TCRdb's copy has only in-frame clones and lacks some. The table has hundreds of thousands of clones, 90% to 95% seen once; the top ten hold 0.65% to 0.85%. Germline lookup yields CDR1 SGHTA and CDR2 FQGNSA. The V gene end was trimmed by 0 bases and the J gene end by 10 bases; junction bases not matched to a gene: 10. CDR3 length equals 16 residues. Enrolment of Seattle patients took place during active infection, and they were followed longitudinally. The sequence was obtained from a man aged 60 to 69 with COVID-19, enrolled during active disease. Sequencing input: peripheral blood. The chain employs TRBV7-2 and TRBJ2-3; 10 nucleotides line up with TRBD2. The CDR3 DNA is TGTGCCAGCAGCTTAGCGATCCCTAGCGGGAGAAGGGCGCAGTATTTT. It yields the protein CASSLAIPSGRRAQYF.